This passage covers 32 T cell receptor beta chains from one sample sequenced in a study of blood T cell repertoires in COVID-19. TCRdb keeps only in-frame clones here, not all; method: immunoSEQ multiplex PCR. The repertoire holds around 50,000 clones, with under 90% as singletons. Sequencing was done on a sample of peripheral blood. These receptor sequences come from a man aged 35 to 55 with active COVID-19.

V is TRBV5-6 and J is TRBJ1-2; possible D gene TRBD1, 5 bases. V lost 3 bases to trimming and J lost 4 bases, with 7 bases between them. The CDR3 covers 12 residues. Germline V gene lookup returns CDR1 SGHDT and CDR2 YYEEEE. CDR3 DNA: TGTGCCAGCAGCTCAGGGATCTATGGCTACACCTTC. It is translated as CASSSGIYGYTF.

The rearrangement links TRBV11-2 to TRBJ1-2; 7 nucleotides line up with TRBD1. V shed 5 bases and J 1 base; nucleotides not matched to a gene: 10. In germline, CDR1 is SGHAT, CDR2 FQNNGV. The CDR3 spans 16 residues. CDR3 loop: CASSPTRTGYNYGYTF. CDR3 bases: TGTGCCAGCAGCCCCACCCGGACAGGTTATAACTATGGCTACACCTTC.

J is TRBJ1-3 and V is TRBV11-3; 8 nucleotides match TRBD1. This CDR3 region has 15 residues. V trimming: 5 bases; J trimming: 3 bases; junction bases outside the gene matches: 6. Germline V gives CDR1 SGHNT, CDR2 YENEEA. The CDR3 nucleotides read TGTGCCAGCAGCCCCTCAGGGGGCGGTGGAAACACCATATATTTT. It translates to CASSPSGGGGNTIYF.

This clone has just one count. Here the CDR3 reads CASSGVRGRGQETQYF. The CDR3 region has the DNA TGTGCCAGCAGCGGTGTCAGGGGTCGGGGTCAAGAGACCCAGTACTTC. V is TRBV9 and J is TRBJ2-5, with D possibly being TRBD1 (6 bases). The germline V gene encodes CDR1 SGDLS and CDR2 YYNGEE. With 3 bases removed from V and 2 bases from J, the gap between germline ends came to 17 bases. The CDR3 length is 16 residues. The full variable domain, completed using reference TRBV9 and TRBJ2-5, is DSGVTQTPKHLITATGQRVTLRCSPRSGDLSVYWYQQSLDQGLQFLIQYYNGEERAKGNILERFSAQQFPDLHSELNLSSLELGDSALYFCASSGVRGRGQETQYFGPGTRLLVL.

This clone was seen once. V usage is TRBV6-5 and J usage is TRBJ1-2; weak D call: TRBD1 (6 bases). Trimming removed 6 bases from V and 5 bases from J, with 10 bases in between. The CDR3 contains 12 residues. The germline CDR1 and CDR2 sequences are MNHEY and SVGAGI. CDR3 nucleotide sequence: TGTGCCAGCAGCATTACAGGGTATGGCTACACCTTC. It is translated as CASSITGYGYTF.

The rearrangement joins TRBV15 to TRBJ2-5; TRBD1 matches 10 bases. The CDR3 runs to 14 residues. Losses at the gene ends were 4 bases for V and 5 bases for J; bases not matched to a gene: 4. CDR1 and CDR2 from the germline V gene are LNHNV and YYDKDF (reference sequence). The CDR3 is CATSTDRGRETQYF. The CDR3 coding sequence is TGTGCCACCAGCACCGACAGGGGGCGCGAGACCCAGTACTTC. The full variable domain, completed using reference TRBV15 and TRBJ2-5, is DAMVIQNPRYQVTQFGKPVTLSCSQTLNHNVMYWYQQKSSQAPKLLFHYYDKDFNNEADTPDNFQSRRPNTSFCFLDIRSPGLGDTAMYLCATSTDRGRETQYFGPGTRLLVL.

This chain connects TRBV27 to TRBJ2-1; the match to TRBD2 covers 8 bases. CDR1 is MNHEY, CDR2 SMNVEV, per germline (reference sequence). V shed 5 bases and J 6 bases; nucleotides not matched to a gene: 12. This CDR3 contains 16 residues. The CDR3 loop is CASSHRLARPINEQFF. The CDR3 DNA sequence: TGTGCCAGCAGTCACCGACTAGCGCGTCCCATCAATGAGCAGTTCTTC.

This sequence joins TRBV19 and TRBJ2-1; 14 bases are a match to TRBD2. This CDR3 spans 16 amino acids. The trim removed 3 bases at V and 7 bases at J, leaving 5 bases unmatched. The germline gives CDR1 LNHDA, CDR2 SQIVND (reference sequence). In DNA, the CDR3 is TGTGCCAGTAGTATTCGACTAGCGGGAGGGCAGAATGAGCAGTTCTTC. Residues: CASSIRLAGGQNEQFF. Together with reference TRBV19 and TRBJ2-1, the CDR3 gives the full variable domain: DGGITQSPKYLFRKEGQNVTLSCEQNLNHDAMYWYRQDPGQGLRLIYYSQIVNDFQKGDIAEGYSVSREKKESFPLTVTSAQKNPTAFYLCASSIRLAGGQNEQFFGPGTRLTVL.

The chain employs TRBV7-9 and TRBJ2-3; 8 nucleotides line up with TRBD1. Losses at the gene ends were 7 bases for V and 3 bases for J; bases not matched to a gene: 9. The CDR3 contains 15 residues. Germline V gives CDR1 SEHNR, CDR2 FQNEAQ (reference sequence). The CDR3 is CASTFGQGDTDTQYF. In DNA form, the CDR3 reads TGTGCCAGCACCTTCGGACAGGGTGATACAGATACGCAGTATTTT. Drawing the rest from reference TRBV7-9 and TRBJ2-3, the complete variable domain is DTGVSQNPRHKITKRGQNVTFRCDPISEHNRLYWYRQTLGQGPEFLTYFQNEAQLEKSRLLSDRFSAERPKGSFSTLEIQRTEQGDSAMYLCASTFGQGDTDTQYFGPGTRLTVL.

This clone has a single count. The genes are TRBV18 and TRBJ2-2; possible D gene TRBD1, 5 bases. V lost 3 bases and J lost 5, with 13 bases in between. The CDR3 spans 15 residues. Germline V gene lookup returns CDR1 KGHSH and CDR2 LQKENI. The CDR3 spells CASSPQGVRTGELFF. CDR3 in DNA: TGTGCCAGCTCACCCCAGGGTGTGAGGACCGGGGAGCTGTTTTTT.

The CDR3 sequence: CASKGLAGGPDTQYF. CDR3 bases: TGCGCCAGCAAGGGACTAGCGGGAGGGCCAGATACGCAGTATTTT. The chain has TRBV10-1 and TRBJ2-3, with 16 bases aligning to TRBD2. Germline V CDR1 and CDR2: WNHNN, SYGVQD (reference sequence). J gave up 4 bases and V 7 bases, and 2 bases lay outside the gene matches. The CDR3 is 15 residues long.

The chain employs TRBV28 and TRBJ2-1, with TRBD2 matching over 7 bases. The V gene end was trimmed by 9 bases and the J gene end by 2 bases; junction bases not matched to a gene: 7. Germline assignment: CDR1 MDHEN and CDR2 SYDVKM. The CDR3 is 14 amino acids. CDR3 sequence: CASGREATYNEQFF. In nucleotides, the CDR3 is TGTGCCAGTGGCCGGGAGGCCACCTACAATGAGCAGTTCTTC.

This clone turned up a few times. This chain joins TRBV5-1 and TRBJ1-5; TRBD1 matches at 7 bases. The CDR3 runs to 15 residues. The germline gives CDR1 SGHRS, CDR2 YFSETQ. V was clipped by 4 bases and J by 0 bases; unmatched bases: 4. The DNA for the CDR3 is TGCGCCAGCAGCCTGACAGGGTATAGCAATCAGCCCCAGCATTTT. Its translation: CASSLTGYSNQPQHF.

This chain uses TRBV3-1 (or the pseudogene TRBV3-2) with TRBJ2-7; 9 bases line up with TRBD1. Per the germline V gene, CDR1 is LGHDT and CDR2 is YNNKEL (reference sequence). The trim removed 1 base at V and 3 bases at J, leaving 4 bases unmatched. This CDR3 comprises 15 residues. The CDR3 sequence is CASSQGWTGDYEQYF. CDR3 nucleotide sequence: TGTGCCAGCAGCCAAGGCTGGACAGGGGACTACGAGCAGTACTTC.

V is TRBV18 and J is TRBJ1-2; no definite D call. V lost 4 bases, J lost 6 bases, and 12 bases lay in between. CDR1 is KGHSH and CDR2 is LQKENI in the germline V gene. This CDR3 has 13 amino acids. In nucleotides, the CDR3 is TGTGCCAGCTCACTCTATGACGGGGATGGCTACACCTTC. This sequence encodes CASSLYDGDGYTF.

In its sample, this clone was seen once. The CDR3 DNA reads TGTGCCAGCAGTTACTCAAGAGCGGGAGGACTGGAGACCCAGTACTTC. This codes for CASSYSRAGGLETQYF. The V gene is TRBV6-5, the J gene TRBJ2-5; 9 bases fit TRBD2. This CDR3 is 16 amino acids long. Germline V gene data show CDR1 as MNHEY and CDR2 as SVGAGI. Trimming cost V 0 bases and J 5 bases; bases outside gene matches: 7.

This chain links TRBV13 with TRBJ2-7; 7 nucleotides line up with TRBD2. The V gene's germline CDR1 is PRHDT and CDR2 FYEKMQ (reference sequence). Germline trimming cut 4 bases from V and 0 bases from J; bases unmatched to any gene: 3. This CDR3 region has 14 residues. DNA of the CDR3: TGTGCCAGCAGCTCCCCTAGCGGCTCCTACGAGCAGTACTTC. It codes for CASSSPSGSYEQYF. The whole variable domain, remainder taken from reference TRBV13 and TRBJ2-7, is AAGVIQSPRHLIKEKRETATLKCYPIPRHDTVYWYQQGPGQDPQFLISFYEKMQSDKGSIPDRFSAQQFSDYHSELNMSSLELGDSALYFCASSSPSGSYEQYFGPGTRLTVT.

The chain has TRBV10-1 and TRBJ2-5; TRBD2 aligns across 7 bases. J gave up 2 bases and V 2 bases, and 8 bases lay outside the gene matches. This CDR3 region has 16 residues. CDR1 WNHNN and CDR2 SYGVQD come from the germline V gene (reference sequence). The CDR3 region has the DNA TGCGCCAGCAGTGAGGGGCTAGTGGGAGGGCAAGAGACCCAGTACTTC. Translated: CASSEGLVGGQETQYF.

The chain couples TRBV27 to TRBJ1-1; D is uncertain. Germline-derived CDR1 and CDR2 are MNHEY and SMNVEV (reference sequence). The CDR3 length is 16 residues. V was shortened by 1 base and J by 1 base, with 13 bases between the two germline ends. In DNA form, the CDR3 reads TGTGCCAGCAGTTTATTGTCTGCAGATTGGAACACTGAAGCTTTCTTT. Amino acid sequence: CASSLLSADWNTEAFF.

The rearrangement links TRBV18 to TRBJ1-1, with TRBD1 matching over 10 bases. Germline V gives CDR1 KGHSH, CDR2 LQKENI. CDR3 length: 14 amino acids. V shed 8 bases and J 10 bases; nucleotides not matched to a gene: 13. CDR3 DNA: TGTGCCAGCGCAAGCCGACAGGGGGCGCCGGGAGCTTTCTTT. Translation: CASASRQGAPGAFF.

The genes are TRBV12-2 and TRBJ2-2; TRBD1 reflects the table's D call only, with no check against the DNA. TRBV12-2 has pseudogene status. The CDR3 has 18 residues. Written as DNA, the CDR3 is TGTGCAAGTCGCTCCCTCGGGGGGACAGGGGGCGTTATCGGGGAGCTGTTTTTT. Residues: CASRSLGGTGGVIGELFF.

CDR3: CAWSLLPRGVGSYEQYF. CDR3 coding DNA: TGTGCCTGGAGTCTCCTACCCCGGGGGGTAGGCTCCTACGAGCAGTACTTC. This rearrangement joins TRBV30 to TRBJ2-7; TRBD2 aligns across 7 bases. Germline trimming cut 2 bases from V and 0 bases from J; bases unmatched to any gene: 13. The germline V gene has CDR1 GTSNPN and CDR2 SVGIG (reference sequence). This CDR3 is 17 amino acids long.

This clone has a single count. The J gene is TRBJ2-1, the V gene TRBV27; tentatively, D is TRBD2 (5 bases). CDR3 length equals 14 residues. Germline CDR1 is MNHEY and CDR2 is SMNVEV (reference sequence). Trimming removed 0 bases at V and 5 bases at J, with 8 bases between. CDR3 protein: CASSLSGADNEQFF. The DNA of the CDR3 is TGTGCCAGCAGTTTATCGGGAGCTGACAATGAGCAGTTCTTC.

The chain has TRBV6-1 and TRBJ1-1; D is undetermined. The CDR3 loop spans 14 amino acids. From germline, CDR1 is MNHNS and CDR2 SASEGT. V lost 2 bases and J 1 base, leaving 8 bases between the germline ends. Here the CDR3 DNA reads TGTGCCAGCAGTGAACAGAGGAAGAACACTGAAGCTTTCTTT. It yields the protein CASSEQRKNTEAFF.

The rearrangement joins TRBV5-1 to TRBJ1-5, with 8 positions matching TRBD1. The CDR3 is made up of 14 amino acids. Unmatched junction bases numbered 5, after V lost 3 bases and J lost 6 bases. From germline, CDR1 is SGHRS and CDR2 YFSETQ. The CDR3 coding sequence is TGCGCCAGCAGCTGGCGACAGGGGAGTCAGCCCCAGCATTTT. This translates into CASSWRQGSQPQHF.

The chain employs TRBV18 and TRBJ1-1, with a tentative D call TRBD1 (6 bases). Germline assignment: CDR1 KGHSH and CDR2 LQKENI. This CDR3 has 12 amino acids. The V and J ends lost 11 bases and 1 base respectively, with 11 bases between them. CDR3 region: CAASDRNTEAFF. The CDR3 DNA reads as TGTGCCGCGTCGGACAGGAACACTGAAGCTTTCTTT.

This clone was found a few times. J is TRBJ1-2 and V is TRBV3-1 (or the pseudogene TRBV3-2), with TRBD1 matching 11 bases. The V gene end was trimmed by 3 bases and the J gene end by 3 bases; junction bases not matched to a gene: 9. The CDR3 is made up of 17 amino acids. Germline V CDR1 and CDR2: LGHDT, YNNKEL (reference sequence). The CDR3 DNA reads as TGTGCCAGCAGCCACCCGGCCAGGACAGGGGGCGACTATGGCTACACCTTC. Translated, it gives CASSHPARTGGDYGYTF.

The V gene is TRBV29-1, the J gene TRBJ2-3; the D gene is possibly TRBD2 (6 bases). The CDR3 has 15 amino acids. The V gene's germline CDR1 is SQVTM and CDR2 ANQGSEA. Trimming cost V 1 base and J 3 bases, with 14 bases left between them. CDR3 nucleotides: TGCAGCGTTGAAGTAGCCGGGGACTCGACAGATACGCAGTATTTT. It is translated as CSVEVAGDSTDTQYF.

The chain has TRBV27 and TRBJ1-2, with D unresolved. V shed 4 bases and J shed 8 bases, with 11 bases lying between them. Germline values: CDR1 MNHEY, CDR2 SMNVEV (reference sequence). The CDR3 has 12 amino acids. The CDR3 sequence: CASSSPLEGYTF. In DNA, the CDR3 is TGTGCCAGCAGTTCCCCTCTAGAAGGCTACACCTTC.

The chain combines TRBV15 with TRBJ2-5; maybe TRBD1 (5 bases). CDR3 length equals 14 residues. V was shortened by 1 base and J by 1 base, with 7 bases between the two germline ends. Per the germline V gene, CDR1 is LNHNV and CDR2 is YYDKDF (reference sequence). The CDR3 DNA is TGTGCCACCAGCAGAGTCCAGGGCCAAGAGACCCAGTACTTC. Translated, it gives CATSRVQGQETQYF.

This chain's CDR3 is CASSRQASSYEQYF. The DNA of the CDR3 is TGTGCCAGTAGTAGACAGGCTAGCTCCTACGAGCAGTACTTC. The chain recombines TRBV19 with TRBJ2-7; D is perhaps TRBD1 (6 bases). Trimming took off 4 bases at V and 0 bases at J, with 10 bases between the two ends. Looked up from germline, CDR1 is LNHDA and CDR2 is SQIVND (reference sequence). The CDR3 loop spans 14 amino acids.

The CDR3: CASSQYRGSDYWQGLTGELFF. For the CDR3, the DNA is TGCGCCAGCAGCCAATACAGGGGAAGTGATTACTGGCAGGGGCTAACCGGGGAGCTGTTTTTT. The rearrangement joins TRBV5-1 to TRBJ2-2; 7 bases are a match to TRBD1. Germline loops: CDR1 SGHRS, CDR2 YFSETQ. Germline trimming cut 4 bases from V and 5 bases from J; bases unmatched to any gene: 26. This CDR3 spans 21 amino acids. The whole variable domain, remainder taken from reference TRBV5-1 and TRBJ2-2, is KAGVTQTPRYLIKTRGQQVTLSCSPISGHRSVSWYQQTPGQGLQFLFEYFSETQRNKGNFPGRFSGRQFSNSRSEMNVSTLELGDSALYLCASSQYRGSDYWQGLTGELFFGEGSRLTVL.